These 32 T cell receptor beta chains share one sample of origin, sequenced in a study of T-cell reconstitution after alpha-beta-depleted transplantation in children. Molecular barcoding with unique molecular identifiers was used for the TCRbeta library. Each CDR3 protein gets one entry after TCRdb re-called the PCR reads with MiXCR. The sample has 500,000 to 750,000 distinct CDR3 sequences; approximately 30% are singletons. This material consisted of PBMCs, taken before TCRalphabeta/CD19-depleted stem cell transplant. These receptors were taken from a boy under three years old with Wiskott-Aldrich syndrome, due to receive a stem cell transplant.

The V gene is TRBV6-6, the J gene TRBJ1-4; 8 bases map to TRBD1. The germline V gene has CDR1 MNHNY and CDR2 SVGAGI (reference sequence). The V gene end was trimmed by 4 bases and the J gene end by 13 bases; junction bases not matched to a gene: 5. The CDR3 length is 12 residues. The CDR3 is CASSLDRAGLFF. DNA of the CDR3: TGTGCCAGCAGTTTGGACAGGGCCGGACTGTTTTTT.

The CDR3 is CASSTGLAGYSGGELFF. DNA of the CDR3: TGCGCCAGCAGCACGGGACTAGCGGGATATAGCGGCGGGGAGCTGTTTTTT. V and J are TRBV5-1 and TRBJ2-2; TRBD2 aligns across 13 bases. There are 17 residues in the CDR3. Germline V lookup: CDR1 SGHRS, CDR2 YFSETQ. V gave up 4 bases and J gave up 7 bases; unmatched junction bases: 10.

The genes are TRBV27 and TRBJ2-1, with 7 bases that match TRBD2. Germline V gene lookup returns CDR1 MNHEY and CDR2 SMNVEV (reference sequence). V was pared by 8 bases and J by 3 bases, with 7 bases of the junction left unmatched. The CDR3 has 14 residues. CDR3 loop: CASRQGLLYNEQFF. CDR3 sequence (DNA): TGTGCCAGCCGTCAGGGACTACTCTACAATGAGCAGTTCTTC.

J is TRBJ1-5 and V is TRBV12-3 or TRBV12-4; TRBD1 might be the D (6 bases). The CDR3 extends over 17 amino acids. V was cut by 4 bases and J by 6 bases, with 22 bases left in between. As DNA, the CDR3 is TGTGCCAGCAGTTCTTGGGGGGCCAAGGGCAGTTCTCAGCCCCAGCATTTT. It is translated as CASSSWGAKGSSQPQHF.

Written as DNA, the CDR3 is TGTGCCAGCAGCCCCCCGGGAGGGCCGTACAATGAGCAGTTCTTC. Its translation: CASSPPGGPYNEQFF. V and J are TRBV9 and TRBJ2-1, with 8 bases fitting TRBD2. This CDR3 is built from 15 residues. Trimming at V came to 4 bases and at J to 4 bases, leaving 7 bases not matched to a gene. The germline V gene encodes CDR1 SGDLS and CDR2 YYNGEE.

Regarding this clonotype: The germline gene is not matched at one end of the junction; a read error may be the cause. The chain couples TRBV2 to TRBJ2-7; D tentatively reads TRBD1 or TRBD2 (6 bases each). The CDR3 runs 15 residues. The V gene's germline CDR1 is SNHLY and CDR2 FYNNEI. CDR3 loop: CASSQGGGGSYEPYF. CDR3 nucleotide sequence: TGTGCCAGCAGCCAAGGAGGGGGAGGCTCCTACGAGCCGTACTTC.

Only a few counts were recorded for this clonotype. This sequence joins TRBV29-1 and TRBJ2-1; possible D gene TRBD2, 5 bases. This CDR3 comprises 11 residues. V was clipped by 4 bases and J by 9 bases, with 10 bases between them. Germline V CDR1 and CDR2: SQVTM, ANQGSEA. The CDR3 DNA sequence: TGCAGCGTTGGGCCTAGCAGTGAGCAGTTCTTC. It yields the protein CSVGPSSEQFF.

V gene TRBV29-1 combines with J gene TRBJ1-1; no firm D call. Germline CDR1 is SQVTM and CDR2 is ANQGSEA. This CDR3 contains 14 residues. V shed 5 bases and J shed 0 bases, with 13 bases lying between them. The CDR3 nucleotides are TGCAGCGTTTTATTAGTCACCCTGAACACTGAAGCTTTCTTT. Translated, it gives CSVLLVTLNTEAFF. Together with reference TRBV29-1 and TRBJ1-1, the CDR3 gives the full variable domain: SAVISQKPSRDICQRGTSLTIQCQVDSQVTMMFWYRQQPGQSLTLIATANQGSEATYESGFVIDKFPISRPNLTFSTLTVSNMSPEDSSIYLCSVLLVTLNTEAFFGQGTRLTVV.

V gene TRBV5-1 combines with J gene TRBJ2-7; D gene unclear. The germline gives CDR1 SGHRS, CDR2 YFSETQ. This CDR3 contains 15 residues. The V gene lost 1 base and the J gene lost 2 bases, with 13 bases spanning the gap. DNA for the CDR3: TGCGCCAGCAGCTTGTTCGAGGAGACGGCCTACGAGCAGTACTTC. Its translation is CASSLFEETAYEQYF.

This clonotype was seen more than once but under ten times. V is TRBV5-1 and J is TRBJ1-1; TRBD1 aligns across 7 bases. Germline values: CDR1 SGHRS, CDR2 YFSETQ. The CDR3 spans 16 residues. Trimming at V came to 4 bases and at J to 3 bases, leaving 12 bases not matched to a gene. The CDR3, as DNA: TGCGCCAGCAGCCCCGTCCGGGACAGTGACCACACTGAAGCTTTCTTT. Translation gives CASSPVRDSDHTEAFF.

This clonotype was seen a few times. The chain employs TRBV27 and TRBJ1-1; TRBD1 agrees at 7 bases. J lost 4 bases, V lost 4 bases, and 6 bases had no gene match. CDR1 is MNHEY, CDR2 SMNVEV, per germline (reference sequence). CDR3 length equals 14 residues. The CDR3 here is CASSSPGQRTEAFF. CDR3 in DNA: TGTGCCAGCAGTTCGCCGGGACAGCGCACTGAAGCTTTCTTT.

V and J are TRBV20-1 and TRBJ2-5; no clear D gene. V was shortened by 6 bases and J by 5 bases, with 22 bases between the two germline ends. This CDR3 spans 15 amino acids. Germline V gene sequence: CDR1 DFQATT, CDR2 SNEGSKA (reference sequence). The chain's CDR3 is CSAPKRSSGGETQYF. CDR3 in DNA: TGCAGTGCCCCGAAGCGATCATCGGGTGGGGAGACCCAGTACTTC.

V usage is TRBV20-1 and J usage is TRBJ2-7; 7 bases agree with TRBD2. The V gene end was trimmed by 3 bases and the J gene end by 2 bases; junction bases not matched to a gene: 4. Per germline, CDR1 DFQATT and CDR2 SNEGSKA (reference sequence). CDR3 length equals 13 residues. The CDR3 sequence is CSARASGPYEQYF. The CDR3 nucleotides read TGCAGTGCTAGGGCTAGCGGCCCCTACGAGCAGTACTTC.

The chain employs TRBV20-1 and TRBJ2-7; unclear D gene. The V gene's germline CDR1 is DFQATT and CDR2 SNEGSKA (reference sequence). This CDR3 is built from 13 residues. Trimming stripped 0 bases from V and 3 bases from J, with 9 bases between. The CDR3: CSARDLAGYEQYF. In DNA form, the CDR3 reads TGCAGTGCTAGAGATTTGGCTGGCTACGAGCAGTACTTC.

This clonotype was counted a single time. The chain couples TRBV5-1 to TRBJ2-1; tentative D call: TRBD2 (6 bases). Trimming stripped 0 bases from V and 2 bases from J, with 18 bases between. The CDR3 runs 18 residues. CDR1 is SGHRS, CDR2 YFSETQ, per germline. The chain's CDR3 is CASSLGAIGDSAYNEQFF. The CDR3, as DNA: TGCGCCAGCAGCTTGGGCGCTATTGGGGACTCGGCCTACAATGAGCAGTTCTTC. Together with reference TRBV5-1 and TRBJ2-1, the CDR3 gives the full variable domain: KAGVTQTPRYLIKTRGQQVTLSCSPISGHRSVSWYQQTPGQGLQFLFEYFSETQRNKGNFPGRFSGRQFSNSRSEMNVSTLELGDSALYLCASSLGAIGDSAYNEQFFGPGTRLTVL.

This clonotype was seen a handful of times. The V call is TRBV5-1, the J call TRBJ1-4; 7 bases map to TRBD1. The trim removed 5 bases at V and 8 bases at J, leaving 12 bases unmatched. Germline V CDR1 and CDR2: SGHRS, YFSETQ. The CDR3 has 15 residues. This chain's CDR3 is CASSEAAGGYEKLFF. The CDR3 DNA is TGCGCCAGCAGTGAGGCGGCAGGGGGATACGAAAAACTGTTTTTT.

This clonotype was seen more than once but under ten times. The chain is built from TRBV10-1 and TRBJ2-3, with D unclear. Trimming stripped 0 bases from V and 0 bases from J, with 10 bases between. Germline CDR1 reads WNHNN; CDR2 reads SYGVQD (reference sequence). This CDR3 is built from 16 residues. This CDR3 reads CASSESPARSTDTQYF. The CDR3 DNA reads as TGCGCCAGCAGTGAGTCCCCAGCCCGGAGCACAGATACGCAGTATTTT.

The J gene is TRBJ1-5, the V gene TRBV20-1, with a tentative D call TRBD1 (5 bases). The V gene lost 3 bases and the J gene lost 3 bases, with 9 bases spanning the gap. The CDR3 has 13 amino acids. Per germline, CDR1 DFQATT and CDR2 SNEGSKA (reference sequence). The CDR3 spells CSASGGVNQPQHF. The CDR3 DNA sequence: TGCAGTGCTAGTGGGGGTGTCAATCAGCCCCAGCATTTT.

CDR3 DNA sequence: TGTGCCAGCAGCTTACTTGGACTAGCGGGAGAAAATGAGCAGTTCTTC. Amino acid sequence: CASSLLGLAGENEQFF. The chain links TRBV7-2 to TRBJ2-1, with 13 bases lining up with TRBD2. This CDR3 is built from 16 residues. V gave up 2 bases and J gave up 7 bases; unmatched junction bases: 5. From germline, CDR1 is SGHTA and CDR2 FQGNSA.

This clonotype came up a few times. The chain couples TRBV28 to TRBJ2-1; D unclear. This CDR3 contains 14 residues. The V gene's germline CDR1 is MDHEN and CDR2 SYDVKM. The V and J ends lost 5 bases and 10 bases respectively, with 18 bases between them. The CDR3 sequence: CASSPFARKREQFF. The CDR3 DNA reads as TGTGCCAGCAGTCCCTTTGCTAGGAAACGGGAGCAGTTCTTC.

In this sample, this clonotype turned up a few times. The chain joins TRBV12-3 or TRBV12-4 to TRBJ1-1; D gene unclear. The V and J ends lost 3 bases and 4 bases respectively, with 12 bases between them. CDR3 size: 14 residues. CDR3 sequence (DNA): TGTGCCAGCAGTTTGGCGGGAGTGGCCACTGAAGCTTTCTTT. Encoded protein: CASSLAGVATEAFF.

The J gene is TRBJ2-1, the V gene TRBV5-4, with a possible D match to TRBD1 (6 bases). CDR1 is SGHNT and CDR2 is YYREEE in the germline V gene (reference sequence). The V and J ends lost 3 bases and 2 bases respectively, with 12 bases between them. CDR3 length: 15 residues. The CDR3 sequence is CASSYYRAPYNEQFF. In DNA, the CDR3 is TGTGCCAGCAGCTATTACAGGGCCCCCTACAATGAGCAGTTCTTC. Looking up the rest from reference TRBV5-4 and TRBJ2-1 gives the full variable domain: ETGVTQSPTHLIKTRGQQVTLRCSSQSGHNTVSWYQQALGQGPQFIFQYYREEENGRGNFPPRFSGLQFPNYSSELNVNALELDDSALYLCASSYYRAPYNEQFFGPGTRLTVL.

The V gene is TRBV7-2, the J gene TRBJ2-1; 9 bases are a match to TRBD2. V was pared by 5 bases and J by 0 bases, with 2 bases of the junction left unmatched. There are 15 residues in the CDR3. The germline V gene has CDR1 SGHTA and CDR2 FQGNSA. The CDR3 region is CASSPSGDSYNEQFF. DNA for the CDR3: TGTGCCAGCAGCCCTAGCGGGGACTCCTACAATGAGCAGTTCTTC.

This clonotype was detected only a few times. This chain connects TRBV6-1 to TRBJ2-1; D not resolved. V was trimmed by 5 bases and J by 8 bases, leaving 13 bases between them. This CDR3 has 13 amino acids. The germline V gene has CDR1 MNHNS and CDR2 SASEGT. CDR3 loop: CASSRDHSDEQFF. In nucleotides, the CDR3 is TGTGCCAGCAGTCGCGATCACAGCGATGAGCAGTTCTTC.

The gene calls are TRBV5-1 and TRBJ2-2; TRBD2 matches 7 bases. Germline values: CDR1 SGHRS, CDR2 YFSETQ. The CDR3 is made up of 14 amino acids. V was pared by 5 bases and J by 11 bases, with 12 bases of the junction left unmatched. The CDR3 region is CASRLTSPSPELFF. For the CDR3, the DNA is TGCGCCAGCAGGCTGACTAGCCCCTCCCCAGAGCTGTTTTTT.

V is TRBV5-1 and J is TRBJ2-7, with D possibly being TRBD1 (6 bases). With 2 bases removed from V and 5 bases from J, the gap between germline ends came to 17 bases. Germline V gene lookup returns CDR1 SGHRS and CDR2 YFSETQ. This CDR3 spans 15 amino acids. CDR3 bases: TGCGCCAGCAGCTTTAGACAGGTAGTAGCCGACGAGCAGTACTTC. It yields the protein CASSFRQVVADEQYF. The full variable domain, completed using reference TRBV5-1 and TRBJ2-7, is KAGVTQTPRYLIKTRGQQVTLSCSPISGHRSVSWYQQTPGQGLQFLFEYFSETQRNKGNFPGRFSGRQFSNSRSEMNVSTLELGDSALYLCASSFRQVVADEQYFGPGTRLTVT.

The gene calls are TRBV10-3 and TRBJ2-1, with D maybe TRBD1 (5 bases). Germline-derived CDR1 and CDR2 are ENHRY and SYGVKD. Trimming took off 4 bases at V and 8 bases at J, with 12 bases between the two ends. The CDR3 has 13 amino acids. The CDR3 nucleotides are TGTGCCATCAGTGCGAGACAGTCCGATGAGCAGTTCTTC. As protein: CAISARQSDEQFF.

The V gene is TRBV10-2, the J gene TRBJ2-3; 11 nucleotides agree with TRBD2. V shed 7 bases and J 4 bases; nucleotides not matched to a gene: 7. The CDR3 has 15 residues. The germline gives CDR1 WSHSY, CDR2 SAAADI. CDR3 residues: CASTALAGVPDTQYF. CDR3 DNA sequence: TGCGCCAGCACCGCACTAGCGGGAGTCCCAGATACGCAGTATTTT.

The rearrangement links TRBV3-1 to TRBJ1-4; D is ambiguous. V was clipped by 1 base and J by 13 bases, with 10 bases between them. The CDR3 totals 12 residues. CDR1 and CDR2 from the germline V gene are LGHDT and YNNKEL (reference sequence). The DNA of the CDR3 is TGTGCCAGCAGCCAAGTCGAAGCAAGACTGTTTTTT. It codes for CASSQVEARLFF.

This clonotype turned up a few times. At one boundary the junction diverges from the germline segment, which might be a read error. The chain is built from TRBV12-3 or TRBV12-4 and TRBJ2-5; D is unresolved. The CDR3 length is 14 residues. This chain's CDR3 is CASSLGWYQETLYF. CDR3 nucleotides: TGTGCCAGCAGTTTGGGGTGGTACCAAGAGACCCTGTACTTC.

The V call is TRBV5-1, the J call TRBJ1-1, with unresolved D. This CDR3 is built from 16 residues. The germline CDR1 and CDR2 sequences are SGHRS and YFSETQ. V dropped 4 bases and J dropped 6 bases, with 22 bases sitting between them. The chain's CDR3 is CASSPRVGGLGAEAFF. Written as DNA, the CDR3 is TGCGCCAGCAGCCCTAGGGTCGGTGGACTTGGGGCTGAAGCTTTCTTT.

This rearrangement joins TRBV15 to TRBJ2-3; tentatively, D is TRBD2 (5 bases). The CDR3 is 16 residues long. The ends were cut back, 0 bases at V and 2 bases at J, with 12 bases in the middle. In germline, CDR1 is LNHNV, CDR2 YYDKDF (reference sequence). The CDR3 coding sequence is TGTGCCACCAGCAGAGATTACGAGGGCATCACAGATACGCAGTATTTT. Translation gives CATSRDYEGITDTQYF.